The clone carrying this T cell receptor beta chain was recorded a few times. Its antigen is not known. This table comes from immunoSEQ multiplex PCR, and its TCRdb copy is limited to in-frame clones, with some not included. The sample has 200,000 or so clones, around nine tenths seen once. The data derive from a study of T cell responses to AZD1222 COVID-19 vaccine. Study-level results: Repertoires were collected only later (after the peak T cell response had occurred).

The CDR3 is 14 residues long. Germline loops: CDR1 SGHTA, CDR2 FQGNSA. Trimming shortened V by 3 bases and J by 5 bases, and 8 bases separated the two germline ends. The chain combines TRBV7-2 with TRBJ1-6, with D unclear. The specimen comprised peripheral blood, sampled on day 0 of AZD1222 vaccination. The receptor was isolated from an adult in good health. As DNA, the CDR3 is TGTGCCAGCAGCTTTTCAGCGGATAATTCACCCCTCCACTTT. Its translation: CASSFSADNSPLHF.